The 16 T cell receptor beta chains below come from one sample, sequenced in a study of CD8 T cells in ankylosing spondylitis. These receptors lack a known antigen. TCRdb re-called the 5' RACE reads with MiXCR, one entry per CDR3 protein. The data hold 130,000 or so distinct CDR3 sequences, with roughly 15% observed a single time. Findings of the study overall: Seemingly distinctive of ankylosing spondylitis blood was a TCR beta motif formed by eight highly homologous variants.

Sequences were obtained from blood, either unsorted or a sorted T cell fraction (not recorded which). The receptors here all came from a male donor with ankylosing spondylitis.

This chain connects TRBV7-2 to TRBJ1-5, with TRBD1 identical over 10 bases. With V trimmed by 3 bases and J by 6 bases, 8 bases remained unmatched. This CDR3 region has 16 residues. CDR1 is SGHTA, CDR2 FQGNSA, per germline. CDR3 coding DNA: TGTGCCAGCAGCTTGACGGGACAGGGGCTCGGTCAGCCCCAGCATTTT. Protein sequence: CASSLTGQGLGQPQHF.

The J gene is TRBJ2-1, the V gene TRBV20-1, with TRBD2 identical over 7 bases. The CDR3 loop spans 14 amino acids. The V gene end was trimmed by 0 bases and the J gene end by 9 bases; junction bases not matched to a gene: 8. Germline CDR1 is DFQATT and CDR2 is SNEGSKA (reference sequence). The CDR3 protein is CSAREREAGIEQFF. CDR3 bases: TGCAGTGCTAGAGAACGGGAAGCGGGAATTGAGCAGTTCTTC.

This clonotype was counted between two and nine times. This chain joins TRBV4-1 and TRBJ2-1; no clear D gene. Trimming shortened V by 2 bases and J by 3 bases, and 5 bases separated the two germline ends. The CDR3 consists of 13 residues. The V gene's germline CDR1 is MGHRA and CDR2 YSYEKL. CDR3 bases: TGCGCCAGCAGCCAAAGGCTCTACAATGAGCAGTTCTTC. It translates to CASSQRLYNEQFF.

This clonotype was counted only a few times. J is TRBJ2-1 and V is TRBV5-1, with D possibly being TRBD1 (6 bases). The length of the CDR3 is 14 residues. Germline V gene data show CDR1 as SGHRS and CDR2 as YFSETQ. The V end lost 5 bases, the J end lost 7 bases, and 16 bases lay between the germline ends. Here the CDR3 DNA reads TGCGCCAGCAGATGGAGTGGGCAGGGGAATGAGCAGTTCTTC. This translates into CASRWSGQGNEQFF.

This sequence joins TRBV2 and TRBJ2-3, with 7 bases identical to TRBD1. The CDR3 totals 13 residues. The V gene's germline CDR1 is SNHLY and CDR2 FYNNEI. The V segment lost 9 bases and the J segment 2 bases; nucleotides outside the gene matches: 5. This CDR3 is CARQGPITDTQYF. DNA for the CDR3: TGTGCCAGACAGGGGCCGATCACAGATACGCAGTATTTT. Variable domain in full (rest from reference TRBV2 and TRBJ2-3): EPEVTQTPSHQVTQMGQEVILRCVPISNHLYFYWYRQILGQKVEFLVSFYNNEISEKSEIFDDQFSVERPDGSNFTLKIRSTKLEDSAMYFCARQGPITDTQYFGPGTRLTVL.

This clonotype was picked up a small number of times. The chain is built from TRBV20-1 and TRBJ2-1; TRBD2 agrees at 8 bases. Germline loops: CDR1 DFQATT, CDR2 SNEGSKA (reference sequence). The CDR3 is made up of 15 amino acids. The ends lost 6 bases at V and 2 bases at J; junction bases unmatched: 9. CDR3 sequence (DNA): TGCAGTGCCAACCAGCGGGAGCACACCTACAATGAGCAGTTCTTC. It yields the protein CSANQREHTYNEQFF.

This clonotype was seen more than once but under ten times. The chain uses TRBV4-3 and TRBJ2-1; 9 bases align to TRBD2. There are 16 residues in the CDR3. CDR1 and CDR2 from the germline V gene are LGHNA and YSLEER. V lost 0 bases and J lost 3; bases outside the gene matches: 3. CDR3 nucleotides: TGCGCCAGCAGCCAAGATCGAGCGGGGGGCTACAATGAGCAGTTCTTC. Translation gives CASSQDRAGGYNEQFF.

This clonotype was counted only a few times. The chain is built from TRBV24-1 and TRBJ2-2, with D perhaps TRBD1 or TRBD2 (5 bases each). Trimming stripped 5 bases from V and 5 bases from J, with 11 bases between. CDR1 and CDR2 from the germline V gene are KGHDR and SFDVKD. The CDR3 sequence is 14 residues long. CDR3 nucleotide sequence: TGTGCCACCAGTGGACGAGGGGAGACCGGGGAGCTGTTTTTT. This translates into CATSGRGETGELFF.

This clonotype came up a few times. This chain uses TRBV12-1 with TRBJ2-3. TRBV12-1 is a listed pseudogene. The CDR3 sequence is 13 residues long. DNA of the CDR3: TGTGCCAGCAGCTTCGCTAGCACAGATACGCAGTATTTT. Residues: CASSFASTDTQYF.

The rearrangement joins TRBV2 to TRBJ2-6; D possibly corresponds to TRBD1 (6 bases). The ends were cut back, 0 bases at V and 0 bases at J, with 24 bases in the middle. The CDR3 length is 22 residues. Germline V CDR1 and CDR2: SNHLY, FYNNEI. CDR3 amino acids: CASSEAGDIWVIGLSGANVLTF. As DNA, the CDR3 is TGTGCCAGCAGTGAAGCGGGGGACATTTGGGTAATTGGTCTCTCTGGGGCCAACGTCCTGACTTTC. The whole variable domain, filled in from reference TRBV2 and TRBJ2-6, reads EPEVTQTPSHQVTQMGQEVILRCVPISNHLYFYWYRQILGQKVEFLVSFYNNEISEKSEIFDDQFSVERPDGSNFTLKIRSTKLEDSAMYFCASSEAGDIWVIGLSGANVLTFGAGSRLTVL.

The rearrangement joins TRBV7-2 to TRBJ2-7; 9 bases map to TRBD1. Germline V gene sequence: CDR1 SGHTA, CDR2 FQGNSA. V shed 4 bases, J shed 2 bases, and the junction held 3 bases outside the gene matches. The CDR3 runs to 14 residues. CDR3 amino acids: CASSWGQGTYEQYF. For the CDR3, the DNA is TGTGCCAGCAGCTGGGGACAGGGAACCTACGAGCAGTACTTC.

This clonotype was seen more than once but under ten times. The chain uses TRBV4-1 and TRBJ1-1; D not certain. The CDR3 is 14 amino acids. Trimming pared 1 base from V and 1 base from J, leaving 7 bases between. Looked up from germline, CDR1 is MGHRA and CDR2 is YSYEKL. The CDR3 DNA reads as TGCGCCAGCAGCCAAGGCAATCAGAACACTGAAGCTTTCTTT. This encodes CASSQGNQNTEAFF.

This clonotype was detected ten times or more. The chain recombines TRBV13 with TRBJ2-7; D possibly corresponds to TRBD2 (6 bases). CDR3 length: 14 residues. Germline V gene lookup returns CDR1 PRHDT and CDR2 FYEKMQ (reference sequence). V was shortened by 1 base and J by 0 bases, with 7 bases between the two germline ends. The CDR3 reads CASSLEGGSYEQYF. The DNA for the CDR3 is TGTGCCAGCAGCTTAGAGGGAGGCTCCTACGAGCAGTACTTC.

This clonotype was counted a few times. The rearrangement links TRBV20-1 to TRBJ2-1; 16 bases align to TRBD2. The CDR3 runs 18 residues. The J segment lost 4 bases and the V segment lost 5 bases, leaving 11 bases of the junction unmatched. Germline V gives CDR1 DFQATT, CDR2 SNEGSKA (reference sequence). The CDR3 spells CSAGTSGRAPGPYNEQFF. In DNA form, the CDR3 reads TGCAGTGCTGGGACTAGCGGGAGGGCCCCCGGACCATACAATGAGCAGTTCTTC.

In nucleotides, the CDR3 is TGTGCCAGCAGCCCTACTAGCGACCCCGACGAGCAGTACTTC. Translation gives CASSPTSDPDEQYF. This chain links TRBV27 with TRBJ2-7; 7 positions agree with TRBD2. Germline lookup yields CDR1 MNHEY and CDR2 SMNVEV (reference sequence). This CDR3 comprises 14 residues. Trimming removed 6 bases from V and 5 bases from J; junction bases left unmatched: 10.

This clonotype was seen only a few times. V gene TRBV28 combines with J gene TRBJ1-1, with 7 bases that match TRBD1. The V gene end was trimmed by 6 bases and the J gene end by 3 bases; junction bases not matched to a gene: 13. Germline CDR1 and CDR2: MDHEN and SYDVKM. The CDR3 runs to 16 residues. CDR3 sequence (DNA): TGTGCCAGCAGCCTGTCGAGGGGGCATGATGACACTGAAGCTTTCTTT. It is translated as CASSLSRGHDDTEAFF.